This T cell receptor beta chain was captured in a study of blood T cell repertoires in COVID-19. On the study more broadly: Specimens from acute and convalescent COVID-19 originated in the United States, Italy and Spain.

CDR1 and CDR2 (germline): MDHEN, SYDVKM. This CDR3 contains 12 residues. Trimming shortened V by 5 bases and J by 7 bases, and 11 bases separated the two germline ends. Original data processing: Quantification of nucleated cells was approximated via reference gene primer amplification. Profiled with immunoSEQ multiplex PCR; TCRdb holds only in-frame clones, not every one. V, J and clone size reflect that table, while D and trimming were determined from the DNA. The table has 90,000 to 120,000 clones, approximately 79% seen once. Specimen: peripheral blood. The chain couples TRBV28 to TRBJ1-2, with D unresolved. The receptor was isolated from a man between 65 and 85 years old with active or convalescent COVID-19. The CDR3 coding sequence is TGTGCCAGCAGTCTACTTTTTGGTGGCTACACCTTC. Encoded protein: CASSLLFGGYTF.